A single TCR beta chain is shown here with its context. This clonotype was counted between two and nine times. Its antigen is not yet known. Base qualities are not recorded, but no much larger clone differs from it by a single base. Donors were 35 to 40 systemically healthy Caucasian individuals from Russia aged roughly 6 to 90 years. Each donor gave 8 to 10 milliliters of peripheral blood, drawn into EDTA-treated Vacutainer tubes. Ficoll-Paque density-gradient centrifugation was used to isolate PBMCs, with at least 6.5 million per sample. Trizol reagent was used to extract total RNA from PBMCs, with at least 5.5 micrograms per sample. For every donor, flow cytometry on a PBMC aliquot measured the percentage of naive CD45RAhigh/CD27high T cells. Libraries were prepared through 5' RACE. TCRdb records Illumina HiSeq 2500 as the sequencer. A second about 7 to 12 cycle PCR used a sample-barcoded 5' primer and a J-beta primer mix. A template-switch 5' adaptor carrying 12 random nucleotides introduced a unique molecular identifier onto each TCR beta cDNA molecule. At least 3 million CDR3-containing paired-end reads were obtained from each sample. First-strand cDNA synthesis was performed from all RNA using the Mint cDNA synthesis kit, with priming by a TRBC-specific oligonucleotide. After uracil-DNA glycosylase treatment, a first 18-cycle PCR used universal primers M1SS and BC2_uni_R on all cDNA. As for the original processing: For normalization, 1 million high-quality reads, each with a distinct molecular identifier, were randomly selected from each sample. Reads sharing molecular identifiers were discarded rather than binned into consensus sequences. MiTCR, set to a Q25 quality threshold and the strictest error-elimination algorithm, was used for CDR3 identification, clonotype clustering and error correction. Lower-bound total TCR beta diversity was estimated with a nonparametric unseen species model using Euler transformation. TCRdb applied fastp at Q25 and MiXCR to the public reads, then kept only in-frame beta chains. Identical CDR3 protein sequences are pooled into one entry, listed with their most common genes and DNA. TCRdb's processing, not the authors' own work, is the source of the V and J calls. Across this sample there are some 1.7 million distinct CDR3 sequences, with under 30% seen only once. Jointly, the top ten make up approximately 7.7% of the sample.

This sample is part of a study of blood T cells in healthy people across ages (dated by TCRdb to the mid-2010s). Background on the whole study: In model experiments, template switching captured about one uniquely barcoded TCR beta cDNA molecule for every two T cells. The study measured age-related changes in TCR beta repertoire diversity using deep sequencing normalized with unique cDNA molecular identifiers. The donors were split into four age groups: young (average about 16 years), middle-aged (nearly 40), aged (62) and long-lived (roughly 88). Donors of different ages were randomly distributed across sequencing lanes to avoid experimental bias. Using the same blood draw, the study looked at two additional independent replicas of 1 million unique cDNA reads for two donors, one aged 18 to 30 and the other aged 80 or older. Results and caveats for the whole study, not just this receptor: Compared with the aged group, the long-lived group had more naive CD4+ T cells, fewer expanded clones and increased TCR diversity, a pattern suggesting age selection. As age increased, observed TCR beta diversity per million T cells dropped in a roughly linear way, and a significant reduction was already evident by age approximately 40. A strong correlation was found between observed TCR beta diversity and the percentage of naive T cells measured by flow cytometry. Donor CMV infection status was unknown, potentially confounding age-related changes in expanded clonotypes. Conclusive comparison of naive and antigen-experienced compartments was prevented by the profiling of bulk unsorted PBMCs. Estimates of total diversity based on one million sequenced T cells were considered lower bounds and underestimates.

Including the terminal cysteine and phenylalanine, the CDR3 comprises 11 residues. CDR3 DNA is the only sequence kept; it has 33 bases, read in frame from the first base. CDR1 and CDR2 were assigned from the germline V gene (reference sequence) as DFQATT and SNEGSKA. The junction shows trimming of 1 base on V and 14 bases on J, plus 13 bases between the germline ends. The rearranged chain carries TRBV20-1 and TRBJ2-3, with the D gene uncertain. The receptor's source is a woman in her twenties or thirties in good health. Sequenced sample: blood. The CDR3 has the sequence CSARGVADLYF. The DNA reads as follows: TGCAGTGCTAGAGGAGTTGCGGACCTGTATTTT.